Following are 27 T cell receptor beta chains from one sample sequenced in a study of shared clonotypes between healthy human individuals. Assay used: immunoSEQ multiplex PCR; TCRdb lists only in-frame clones, some missing. The sample shows a few hundred thousand clones, roughly 80% of them seen only once. The specimen sequenced was memory CD4+ T cells sorted from blood. Subset of the sample: CD45RA-negative fraction. Source of these receptors: a man aged 25-45 years in good health.

This clone was counted only a few times. This sequence joins TRBV10-2 and TRBJ2-7, with D possibly TRBD2 on 5 matching bases. The CDR3 runs to 14 residues. V was clipped by 6 bases and J by 0 bases, with 12 bases between them. Germline assignment: CDR1 WSHSY and CDR2 SAAADI. The DNA of the CDR3 is TGCGCCAGCAGGGAGGCGGGCCTCTCCTACGAGCAGTACTTC. Translation: CASREAGLSYEQYF.

The V and J genes are TRBV7-3 and TRBJ2-2; 15 bases are shared with TRBD2. The CDR3 contains 22 residues. Trimming took 1 base from V and 0 from J; bases not matched to a gene: 12. Per germline, CDR1 SGHTA and CDR2 FQGTGA. The CDR3 sequence is CASSLRAPGLAGGPANTGELFF. The CDR3 DNA is TGTGCCAGCAGCTTAAGAGCCCCGGGACTAGCGGGAGGACCCGCGAACACCGGGGAGCTGTTTTTT.

The V and J genes are TRBV9 and TRBJ2-1, with TRBD2 matching 8 bases. With 4 bases clipped from V and 2 bases from J, the junction kept 5 bases outside the gene matches. The CDR3 is 15 residues long. The V gene's germline CDR1 is SGDLS and CDR2 YYNGEE. CDR3 bases: TGTGCCAGCAGCCACCTCGGGAGGGCCTACAATGAGCAGTTCTTC. This gives the protein CASSHLGRAYNEQFF.

The chain is built from TRBV6-5 and TRBJ2-7; 7 bases align to TRBD2. This CDR3 is 13 amino acids long. Germline V gene sequence: CDR1 MNHEY, CDR2 SVGAGI. Trimming removed 6 bases from V and 4 bases from J; junction bases left unmatched: 6. The CDR3, as DNA: TGTGCCAGCAGAAGAAGCGGGATGTACGAGCAGTACTTC. It specifies CASRRSGMYEQYF.

The chain employs TRBV4-3 and TRBJ2-4; the D gene is possibly TRBD1 (5 bases). Germline CDR1 and CDR2: LGHNA and YSLEER. Deletions cut 1 base from V and 4 bases from J, with 11 bases between. The CDR3 runs to 15 residues. CDR3 nucleotides: TGCGCCAGCAGCCAAGTCGTGCAGGGTAAAAACATTCAGTACTTC. This sequence encodes CASSQVVQGKNIQYF.

The chain is built from TRBV2 and TRBJ2-2, with 10 bases lining up with TRBD2. The germline V gene encodes CDR1 SNHLY and CDR2 FYNNEI. J was trimmed by 6 bases and V by 2 bases; bases with no gene match: 9. The CDR3 sequence is 17 residues long. CDR3 loop: CASSERSSGSLSGELFF. Here the CDR3 DNA reads TGTGCCAGCAGTGAAAGGTCTAGCGGGAGTTTATCCGGGGAGCTGTTTTTT.

The rearrangement uses TRBV18 and TRBJ2-7, with 8 bases identical to TRBD1. Losses at the gene ends were 3 bases for V and 2 bases for J; bases not matched to a gene: 6. The length of the CDR3 is 15 residues. CDR1 is KGHSH and CDR2 is LQKENI in the germline V gene. The CDR3 loop is CASSPGRTGTYEQYF. The CDR3 DNA follows: TGTGCCAGCTCACCGGGCCGGACAGGGACCTACGAGCAGTACTTC.

The genes are TRBV30 and TRBJ1-2; the D gene is possibly TRBD1 (5 bases). CDR1 and CDR2 from the germline V gene are GTSNPN and SVGIG (reference sequence). The CDR3 covers 19 residues. The V and J ends lost 0 bases and 3 bases respectively, with 26 bases between them. The CDR3 sequence: CAWSVEFFLTGEGHYGYTF. CDR3 DNA: TGTGCCTGGAGTGTTGAGTTTTTTCTCACGGGGGAGGGTCACTATGGCTACACCTTC.

This clone has just one count. This CDR3 is CASTSLGQPQHF. CDR3 coding DNA: TGTGCCAGCACATCCCTCGGTCAGCCCCAGCATTTT. The rearrangement joins TRBV2 to TRBJ1-5; no reliable D call. Germline loops: CDR1 SNHLY, CDR2 FYNNEI. This CDR3 contains 12 residues. The V gene lost 7 bases and the J gene lost 6 bases, with 10 bases spanning the gap.

This chain joins TRBV28 and TRBJ2-5, with D uncertain. The CDR3 totals 10 residues. The germline V gene encodes CDR1 MDHEN and CDR2 SYDVKM. The CDR3 reads CATGVETQYF. The CDR3 region has the DNA TGTGCGACTGGTGTGGAGACCCAGTACTTC.

The CDR3 DNA follows: TGTGCCAGCACTCGAGGGAACACTGAAGCTTTCTTT. Translated, it gives CASTRGNTEAFF. The gene calls are TRBV25-1 and TRBJ1-1; D is unresolved. Germline V gene lookup returns CDR1 MGHDK and CDR2 SYGVNS. Trimming stripped 7 bases from V and 1 base from J, with 7 bases between. This CDR3 region has 12 residues.

J is TRBJ1-5 and V is TRBV10-3; tentatively, D is TRBD1 (5 bases). The germline V gene has CDR1 ENHRY and CDR2 SYGVKD. This CDR3 has 13 amino acids. The germline V and J ends were trimmed by 4 bases and 1 base, with 5 bases remaining between them. For the CDR3, the DNA is TGTGCCATCAGTGGGGACAGCAATCAGCCCCAGCATTTT. As protein: CAISGDSNQPQHF.

The chain combines TRBV7-9 with TRBJ2-3; D is ambiguous. Trimming removed 8 bases from V and 2 bases from J, with 14 bases in between. CDR3 length: 14 amino acids. Germline CDR1 and CDR2: SEHNR and FQNEAQ (reference sequence). In DNA form, the CDR3 reads TGTGCCAGCCTCTTGGGTGGATACACAGATACGCAGTATTTT. Protein product: CASLLGGYTDTQYF.

The chain links TRBV28 to TRBJ2-3, with 9 bases aligning to TRBD2. Trimming took 3 bases from V and 10 from J; bases not matched to a gene: 14. The CDR3 has 16 amino acids. Per the germline V gene, CDR1 is MDHEN and CDR2 is SYDVKM. The CDR3 sequence is CASSLPRGSGSLAQYF. The DNA of the CDR3 is TGTGCCAGCAGTTTGCCCCGGGGTAGCGGGAGTCTCGCGCAGTATTTT.

V usage is TRBV6-1 and J usage is TRBJ2-7; maybe TRBD2 (7 bases). Trimming pared 2 bases from V and 6 bases from J, leaving 14 bases between. From germline, CDR1 is MNHNS and CDR2 SASEGT. This CDR3 is 14 amino acids long. CDR3: CASSESIRGGEQYF. CDR3 DNA: TGTGCCAGCAGTGAATCAATTAGGGGGGGCGAGCAGTACTTC.

This chain uses TRBV7-8 with TRBJ2-3, with 9 bases lining up with TRBD2. Germline CDR1 SGHVS, CDR2 FQNEAQ. The trim removed 1 base at V and 8 bases at J, leaving 10 bases unmatched. The CDR3 is 16 amino acids. In DNA, the CDR3 is TGTGCCAGCAGCTTAGGACTAGCGGAGCCCCTCGGTACGCAGTATTTT. Translating it yields CASSLGLAEPLGTQYF.

This sequence joins TRBV7-9 and TRBJ2-7; TRBD1 agrees at 10 bases. Losses at the gene ends were 4 bases for V and 4 bases for J; bases not matched to a gene: 13. Germline CDR1 SEHNR, CDR2 FQNEAQ (reference sequence). This CDR3 is built from 17 residues. For the CDR3, the DNA is TGTGCCAGCAGCTCAGGGACAGGGGTTTCCCTACGATACGAGCAGTACTTC. This codes for CASSSGTGVSLRYEQYF.

This clone has a single count. This chain connects TRBV7-6 to TRBJ2-3, with D hard to call. CDR1 is SGHVS, CDR2 FNYEAQ, per germline. The CDR3 covers 15 residues. The V end lost 2 bases, the J end lost 0 bases, and 9 bases lay between the germline ends. Written as DNA, the CDR3 is TGTGCCAGCAGCTTACGGGCAGGTAGCACAGATACGCAGTATTTT. Residues: CASSLRAGSTDTQYF. Together with reference TRBV7-6 and TRBJ2-3, the CDR3 gives the full variable domain: GAGVSQSPRYKVTKRGQDVALRCDPISGHVSLYWYRQALGQGPEFLTYFNYEAQQDKSGLPNDRFSAERPEGSISTLTIQRTEQRDSAMYRCASSLRAGSTDTQYFGPGTRLTVL.

V gene TRBV29-1 combines with J gene TRBJ1-1; tentative D call: TRBD1 (5 bases). CDR1 SQVTM and CDR2 ANQGSEA come from the germline V gene. The CDR3 totals 14 residues. The V end was cut by 0 bases, the J end by 11 bases, with 19 bases between. CDR3 DNA sequence: TGCAGCGTTGAAGACTCCCAGGGATTGCGGAGCGCTTTCTTT. Its translation is CSVEDSQGLRSAFF.

V gene TRBV19 combines with J gene TRBJ2-3; D is ambiguous. This CDR3 comprises 13 residues. In germline, CDR1 is LNHDA, CDR2 SQIVND (reference sequence). CDR3 region: CASGRALTDTQYF. The DNA for the CDR3 is TGTGCTTCGGGCCGTGCCCTCACAGATACGCAGTATTTT.

This rearrangement joins TRBV6-1 to TRBJ2-3, with D uncertain. Germline V CDR1 and CDR2: MNHNS, SASEGT. Trimming stripped 1 base from V and 8 bases from J, with 16 bases between. The CDR3 extends over 15 amino acids. In nucleotides, the CDR3 is TGTGCCAGCAGTGAAGACACCTCTACCCTCCCTACGCAGTATTTT. This gives the protein CASSEDTSTLPTQYF.

The chain has TRBV6-6 and TRBJ1-1, with D possibly TRBD1 on 6 matching bases. CDR3 length equals 12 residues. Germline V gene sequence: CDR1 MNHNY, CDR2 SVGAGI (reference sequence). Trimming removed 0 bases at V and 8 bases at J, with 7 bases between. CDR3 DNA sequence: TGTGCCAGCAGTTACTCGGGGGCAGAAGCTTTCTTT. It specifies CASSYSGAEAFF.

The V call is TRBV6-5, the J call TRBJ1-1; TRBD1 aligns across 9 bases. The germline gives CDR1 MNHEY, CDR2 SVGAGI. Trimming removed 0 bases from V and 8 bases from J; junction bases left unmatched: 1. The CDR3 contains 13 residues. The CDR3 DNA sequence: TGTGCCAGCAGTTACTCCGGGACAGGGGAAGCTTTCTTT. Translated, it gives CASSYSGTGEAFF.

This clone was seen once. CDR3 in DNA: TGTGCCACCGGGGGGGGTGGTTTGTCTGGAAACACCATATATTTT. The encoded protein is CATGGGGLSGNTIYF. V and J are TRBV2 and TRBJ1-3, with D perhaps TRBD1 (5 bases). Germline V gives CDR1 SNHLY, CDR2 FYNNEI. V was shortened by 10 bases and J by 1 base, with 17 bases between the two germline ends. CDR3 length: 15 amino acids.

Of note for this clone: Other nucleotide sequences in the sample specify the same CDR3. V and J are TRBV28 and TRBJ1-5; no clear D. The V and J ends lost 5 bases and 3 bases respectively, with 11 bases between them. CDR1 and CDR2 (germline): MDHEN, SYDVKM. CDR3 size: 14 residues. The CDR3 spells CASSPLGINQPQHF. CDR3 coding DNA: TGTGCCAGCAGTCCTCTCGGCATCAATCAGCCCCAGCATTTT.

CDR3: CASSPGVSGNTIYF. The CDR3 nucleotides are TGTGCCAGCAGCCCGGGGGTTTCTGGAAACACCATATATTTT. This chain uses TRBV14 with TRBJ1-3; D is possibly TRBD1 (5 bases). V was shortened by 4 bases and J by 1 base, with 8 bases between the two germline ends. The CDR3 runs to 14 residues. Germline V lookup: CDR1 SGHDN, CDR2 FVKESK.

The sample holds many counts of this clone. The chain uses TRBV5-1 and TRBJ2-2; D is uncertain. V lost 5 bases and J lost 5, with 7 bases in between. The CDR3 length is 12 residues. CDR1 is SGHRS and CDR2 is YFSETQ in the germline V gene. This CDR3 is CASSASTGELFF. DNA of the CDR3: TGCGCCAGCAGTGCAAGTACCGGGGAGCTGTTTTTT.